The next 24 T cell receptor beta chains were all read from a single sample in a study of cytomegalovirus exposure and HLA in healthy donors. Primers included in the PCR were 60 Vbeta and 13 Jbeta primers. Sequencing used immunoSEQ multiplex PCR; TCRdb keeps in-frame clones, though not all of them. The sample consists of 150,000 to 200,000 clones, 72% of them appearing once. Sequenced sample: PBMCs. The receptors shown here come from a human donor in good health.

This clone was observed a single time. CDR3 region: CASTEEVGTQYF. CDR3 coding DNA: TGCGCCAGCACGGAGGAGGTGGGGACCCAGTACTTC. The J gene is TRBJ2-5, the V gene TRBV5-1; tentative D call: TRBD2 (5 bases). The CDR3 spans 12 residues. V lost 6 bases and J 7 bases, leaving 13 bases between the germline ends. Germline V gene sequence: CDR1 SGHRS, CDR2 YFSETQ.

The genes are TRBV10-2 and TRBJ1-5; no clear D. Germline V lookup: CDR1 WSHSY, CDR2 SAAADI. The CDR3 is 12 residues long. V lost 3 bases to trimming and J lost 8 bases, with 8 bases between them. CDR3 DNA sequence: TGCGCCAGCAGTGAAGGGAGTGAGCCCCAGCATTTT. It codes for CASSEGSEPQHF.

J is TRBJ1-2 and V is TRBV27; possibly TRBD1 for D (5 bases). The V and J ends lost 0 bases and 6 bases respectively, with 20 bases between them. The length of the CDR3 is 17 residues. Looked up from germline, CDR1 is MNHEY and CDR2 is SMNVEV (reference sequence). As DNA, the CDR3 is TGTGCCAGCAGTTTATCGGCTCAGGGCCCAACTATCGATGGCTACACCTTC. The encoded protein is CASSLSAQGPTIDGYTF.

The rearrangement uses TRBV27 and TRBJ1-6; D unclear. Deletions cut 2 bases from V and 6 bases from J, with 11 bases between. Germline assignment: CDR1 MNHEY and CDR2 SMNVEV (reference sequence). This CDR3 contains 15 residues. The CDR3 bases are TGTGCCAGCAGTTTAAGGCCGGGAACTAATTCACCCCTCCACTTT. Translation gives CASSLRPGTNSPLHF.

This sequence joins TRBV27 and TRBJ2-7; the D gene is possibly TRBD1 (6 bases). There are 12 residues in the CDR3. Germline lookup yields CDR1 MNHEY and CDR2 SMNVEV (reference sequence). Trimming left V 8 bases short and J 5 bases short, with 13 bases between. The CDR3 is CASSHDRNEQYF. CDR3 DNA: TGTGCCAGCTCACACGACAGGAACGAGCAGTACTTC.

In this sample, this clone turned up many times. This chain links TRBV4-3 with TRBJ1-2; D is perhaps TRBD1 (6 bases). The CDR3 spans 16 residues. CDR1 and CDR2 (germline): LGHNA, YSLEER. Deletions cut 0 bases from V and 4 bases from J, with 15 bases between. The DNA of the CDR3 is TGCGCCAGCAGCCAAGATCTGGGGGGGCGGGCCTATGGCTACACCTTC. As protein: CASSQDLGGRAYGYTF.

This chain uses TRBV27 with TRBJ1-2, with 7 bases that match TRBD1. The CDR3 runs 13 residues. Trimming at V came to 3 bases and at J to 6 bases, leaving 4 bases not matched to a gene. The germline V gene has CDR1 MNHEY and CDR2 SMNVEV (reference sequence). In nucleotides, the CDR3 is TGTGCCAGCAGTTTTGCCGGGACAGATGGCTACACCTTC. This encodes CASSFAGTDGYTF.

The chain couples TRBV4-1 to TRBJ2-3, with TRBD2 matching 11 bases. Per the germline V gene, CDR1 is MGHRA and CDR2 is YSYEKL. The V and J ends lost 2 bases and 4 bases, in that order; junction bases with no gene match: 5. This CDR3 is built from 16 residues. The CDR3 region has the DNA TGCGCCAGCAGCCAACAAAGACTAGCGGGGTCAGATACGCAGTATTTT. Translation: CASSQQRLAGSDTQYF.

The rearrangement links TRBV5-1 to TRBJ1-1, with 10 bases that match TRBD1. This CDR3 contains 17 residues. CDR1 is SGHRS and CDR2 is YFSETQ in the germline V gene. Trimming at V came to 3 bases and at J to 10 bases, leaving 18 bases not matched to a gene. The CDR3 spells CASSSSGQGLLPRGAFF. Written as DNA, the CDR3 is TGCGCCAGCAGCTCCTCGGGACAGGGGCTTCTCCCTCGGGGAGCTTTCTTT.

The V call is TRBV4-1, the J call TRBJ2-6; 7 nucleotides line up with TRBD1. CDR3 size: 16 residues. V lost 1 base, J lost 0 bases, and 0 bases stayed unmatched. Germline values: CDR1 MGHRA, CDR2 YSYEKL. The CDR3, as DNA: TGCGCCAGCAGCCAAGGGACAGGCTCTGGGGCCAACGTCCTGACTTTC. Protein sequence: CASSQGTGSGANVLTF.

The chain combines TRBV7-2 with TRBJ2-7; D gene ambiguous. The CDR3 loop spans 15 amino acids. Per germline, CDR1 SGHTA and CDR2 FQGNSA. V was pared by 8 bases and J by 0 bases, with 17 bases between. The CDR3 is CASGLSTGISYEQYF. The CDR3 nucleotides read TGTGCCAGCGGCCTTTCGACTGGTATCTCCTACGAGCAGTACTTC.

This chain connects TRBV12-5 to TRBJ2-4; D is undetermined. Trimming cost V 4 bases and J 1 base, with 11 bases left between them. The CDR3 length is 15 residues. Per the germline V gene, CDR1 is LGHNT and CDR2 is FRNRAP. The CDR3 sequence: CASGSANTAKNIQYF. The DNA for the CDR3 is TGTGCTAGTGGTTCCGCCAACACCGCCAAAAACATTCAGTACTTC.

This rearrangement joins TRBV27 to TRBJ2-7, with 7 bases lining up with TRBD2. The CDR3 is made up of 15 amino acids. Germline assignment: CDR1 MNHEY and CDR2 SMNVEV (reference sequence). The ends lost 6 bases at V and 4 bases at J; junction bases unmatched: 12. CDR3 nucleotide sequence: TGTGCCAGCAGCGCTTTAGGAGCGGGGTCTTACGAGCAGTACTTC. As protein: CASSALGAGSYEQYF.

This clone was seen a handful of times. The genes are TRBV7-2 and TRBJ1-4; 7 bases fit TRBD1. In germline, CDR1 is SGHTA, CDR2 FQGNSA. The CDR3 contains 16 residues. V was pared by 3 bases and J by 6 bases, with 10 bases of the junction left unmatched. The CDR3 loop reads CASSFGGFGQDEKLFF. The CDR3 DNA follows: TGTGCCAGCAGCTTTGGGGGCTTTGGACAGGATGAAAAACTGTTTTTT.

The chain uses TRBV14 and TRBJ1-1, with D maybe TRBD1 (5 bases). The germline CDR1 and CDR2 sequences are SGHDN and FVKESK. The CDR3 consists of 12 residues. V was cut by 4 bases and J by 9 bases, with 12 bases left in between. For the CDR3, the DNA is TGTGCCAGCAGCCGGGGCCGCTCTCAAGCTTTCTTT. This codes for CASSRGRSQAFF.

This rearrangement joins TRBV6-5 to TRBJ1-2; 11 bases fit TRBD1. The trim removed 2 bases at V and 7 bases at J, leaving 3 bases unmatched. Germline V gene data show CDR1 as MNHEY and CDR2 as SVGAGI. The CDR3 length is 14 residues. CDR3 DNA sequence: TGTGCCAGCAGTTACACCGGGACAGGGGGTGGCTACACCTTC. Translated, it gives CASSYTGTGGGYTF.

This sequence joins TRBV25-1 and TRBJ2-5; D unclear. The end of the DNA fits TRBJ2-7 better, so the J call may be wrong. The CDR3 length is 15 residues. Germline V gene lookup returns CDR1 MGHDK and CDR2 SYGVNS. CDR3 sequence (DNA): TGTGCCAGCAGTGAATATTTCGGCAGGCCTAGCGAGCAGTACTTC. As protein: CASSEYFGRPSEQYF.

V and J are TRBV2 and TRBJ2-4; 9 bases map to TRBD2. The CDR3 covers 16 residues. Germline V gene lookup returns CDR1 SNHLY and CDR2 FYNNEI. V was pared by 6 bases and J by 1 base, with 7 bases of the junction left unmatched. CDR3 in DNA: TGTGCCAGCAGCCCCCGACTAGCGGCTGCCAAAAACATTCAGTACTTC. Translated, it gives CASSPRLAAAKNIQYF.

This clone was seen only a few times. The genes are TRBV19 and TRBJ2-1; D is possibly TRBD2 (6 bases). The CDR3 runs to 14 residues. The germline V and J ends were trimmed by 4 bases and 1 base, with 8 bases remaining between them. Germline CDR1 and CDR2: LNHDA and SQIVND (reference sequence). CDR3 region: CASSNGGSYNEQFF. CDR3 coding DNA: TGTGCCAGTAGTAACGGGGGTTCCTACAATGAGCAGTTCTTC.

The chain combines TRBV27 with TRBJ1-4; 9 bases map to TRBD1. Per germline, CDR1 MNHEY and CDR2 SMNVEV (reference sequence). The V and J ends lost 5 bases and 8 bases, in that order; junction bases with no gene match: 9. The CDR3 consists of 15 residues. The DNA of the CDR3 is TGTGCCAGCAGTCCCCGACAGGGGGGGAGGGAAAAACTGTTTTTT. This gives the protein CASSPRQGGREKLFF.

This chain connects TRBV6-1 to TRBJ1-2; unclear D gene. V lost 4 bases, J lost 4 bases, and 7 bases lay in between. The CDR3 spans 12 residues. Germline V gene lookup returns CDR1 MNHNS and CDR2 SASEGT. The DNA for the CDR3 is TGTGCCAGCAGTGTGAGGTCCTATGGCTACACCTTC. The encoded protein is CASSVRSYGYTF.

The chain employs TRBV19 and TRBJ2-2, with 10 bases identical to TRBD2. V lost 6 bases and J lost 7; bases outside the gene matches: 8. The CDR3 is made up of 15 amino acids. Per germline, CDR1 LNHDA and CDR2 SQIVND (reference sequence). The CDR3 sequence: CASRQAGGRVGELFF. CDR3 bases: TGTGCCAGTAGGCAAGCGGGGGGGCGGGTCGGGGAGCTGTTTTTT.

The genes are TRBV13 and TRBJ1-5; unclear D gene. Between the trimmed V and J ends, which lost 2 bases and 9 bases, there was a span of 14 bases. This CDR3 has 14 amino acids. The germline V gene has CDR1 PRHDT and CDR2 FYEKMQ (reference sequence). The CDR3 spells CASSLKGRRGPQHF. The CDR3, as DNA: TGTGCCAGCAGCTTAAAGGGTCGCCGGGGGCCCCAGCATTTT. Filled out from reference TRBV13 and TRBJ1-5, the complete variable domain reads AAGVIQSPRHLIKEKRETATLKCYPIPRHDTVYWYQQGPGQDPQFLISFYEKMQSDKGSIPDRFSAQQFSDYHSELNMSSLELGDSALYFCASSLKGRRGPQHFGDGTRLSIL.

In DNA form, the CDR3 reads TGTGCCAGCAGCGTCTCTAGCGGGGGGTTTATTTATGAGCAGTTCTTC. Residues: CASSVSSGGFIYEQFF. This chain links TRBV9 with TRBJ2-1; 11 bases line up with TRBD2. Germline V gene data show CDR1 as SGDLS and CDR2 as YYNGEE. The CDR3 spans 16 residues. Losses at the gene ends were 2 bases for V and 8 bases for J; bases not matched to a gene: 9.